A single sample gave rise to the 30 T cell receptor beta chains below, sequenced in a study of T cell responses to AZD1222 COVID-19 vaccine. The method was immunoSEQ multiplex PCR; TCRdb's version includes in-frame clones alone and lacks a portion of them. The sample contains approximately 60,000 clones, around three quarters of which appear only once. The specimen comprised peripheral blood, sampled on day 0 of AZD1222 vaccination. These receptors all stem from an adult in good health.

The chain couples TRBV3-1 (or the pseudogene TRBV3-2) to TRBJ1-5; D gene uncertain. The CDR3 sequence is 13 residues long. Trimming shortened V by 8 bases and J by 0 bases, and 8 bases separated the two germline ends. The germline V gene has CDR1 LGHDT and CDR2 YNNKEL (reference sequence). CDR3 nucleotides: TGTGCCAGCGGAGGAGCTAGCAATCAGCCCCAGCATTTT. Translation: CASGGASNQPQHF.

This sequence joins TRBV28 and TRBJ1-2; D gene uncertain. Germline V gives CDR1 MDHEN, CDR2 SYDVKM. The CDR3 contains 12 residues. V was shortened by 7 bases and J by 8 bases, with 14 bases between the two germline ends. The DNA of the CDR3 is TGTGCCAGCACCCTCGCGTTGGAGGGCTACACCTTC. It translates to CASTLALEGYTF.

This clone was seen a single time. The gene calls are TRBV24-1 and TRBJ2-1; the D gene could be TRBD1 or TRBD2 (6 bases each). With 1 base removed from V and 0 bases from J, the gap between germline ends came to 9 bases. Looked up from germline, CDR1 is KGHDR and CDR2 is SFDVKD. The length of the CDR3 is 16 residues. This chain's CDR3 is CATSDLGGSSYNEQFF. The DNA for the CDR3 is TGTGCCACCAGTGATTTAGGGGGGAGCTCCTACAATGAGCAGTTCTTC.

The table lists this clone with a count of one. The V call is TRBV9, the J call TRBJ1-1, with TRBD1 matching 8 bases. The J segment lost 1 base and the V segment lost 6 bases, leaving 5 bases of the junction unmatched. The germline V gene has CDR1 SGDLS and CDR2 YYNGEE. CDR3 length: 14 residues. In DNA form, the CDR3 reads TGTGCCAGCACCCAGGGGGCAGGGAACACTGAAGCTTTCTTT. Protein product: CASTQGAGNTEAFF.

The J gene is TRBJ1-2, the V gene TRBV6-5, with D unresolved. The germline CDR1 and CDR2 sequences are MNHEY and SVGAGI. Trimming took 2 bases from V and 1 from J, leaving 5 bases between them. The CDR3 totals 13 residues. CDR3: CASSYLYNYGYTF. Written as DNA, the CDR3 is TGTGCCAGCAGTTACCTCTATAACTATGGCTACACCTTC.

The V gene is TRBV18, the J gene TRBJ2-1; 9 positions agree with TRBD2. V gave up 3 bases and J gave up 10 bases; unmatched junction bases: 13. CDR1 is KGHSH, CDR2 LQKENI, per germline. This CDR3 is built from 16 residues. The CDR3 reads CASSPRTSATLGEQFF. The CDR3 nucleotides read TGTGCCAGCTCACCCAGGACTAGCGCGACCCTGGGGGAGCAGTTCTTC.

The gene calls are TRBV5-8 and TRBJ1-2, with D unresolved. The CDR3 runs to 14 residues. Trimming took 3 bases from V and 2 from J, leaving 11 bases between them. Germline CDR1 reads SGHTS; CDR2 reads YDEGEE. The CDR3 DNA is TGTGCCAGCAGCTCCCCAGGTCTGAACTATGGCTACACCTTC. Its translation: CASSSPGLNYGYTF.

This chain connects TRBV10-3 to TRBJ2-7, with D possibly matching TRBD1 (5 bases). The germline V and J ends were trimmed by 5 bases and 6 bases, with 14 bases remaining between them. The length of the CDR3 is 13 residues. Germline values: CDR1 ENHRY, CDR2 SYGVKD. This CDR3 is CAISLDSVSEQYF. The CDR3 DNA follows: TGTGCCATCAGTCTTGACAGCGTCTCCGAGCAGTACTTC.

The chain couples TRBV2 to TRBJ1-6; D is unresolved. The germline V and J ends were trimmed by 2 bases and 7 bases, with 12 bases remaining between them. Per germline, CDR1 SNHLY and CDR2 FYNNEI. This CDR3 spans 15 amino acids. Here the CDR3 reads CASSELGRGNSPLHF. The CDR3 DNA follows: TGTGCCAGCAGTGAATTGGGTCGCGGGAATTCACCCCTCCACTTT.

This chain links TRBV7-6 with TRBJ1-4; TRBD1 matches 7 bases. CDR3 length equals 18 residues. The V gene's germline CDR1 is SGHVS and CDR2 FNYEAQ. Unmatched junction bases numbered 15, after V lost 2 bases and J lost 6 bases. This chain's CDR3 is CASSLWDGLHRGYEKLFF. The DNA for the CDR3 is TGTGCCAGCAGCTTATGGGACGGATTACACAGGGGTTATGAAAAACTGTTTTTT.

This chain uses TRBV4-3 with TRBJ1-2; 7 bases map to TRBD1. Germline V lookup: CDR1 LGHNA, CDR2 YSLEER. The CDR3 runs 18 residues. With V trimmed by 1 base and J by 5 bases, 16 bases remained unmatched. CDR3 residues: CASSQVRGAAGGEYGYTF. CDR3 coding DNA: TGCGCCAGCAGCCAAGTAAGAGGTGCGGCAGGGGGAGAATATGGCTACACCTTC.

The chain recombines TRBV2 with TRBJ2-3; 7 bases line up with TRBD2. The CDR3 has 13 amino acids. The ends lost 6 bases at V and 6 bases at J; junction bases unmatched: 6. CDR1 is SNHLY, CDR2 FYNNEI, per germline. The CDR3 protein is CASRERGRDTQYF. CDR3 nucleotides: TGTGCCAGCAGAGAGCGGGGCCGGGATACGCAGTATTTT.

The chain is built from TRBV9 and TRBJ1-1, with D maybe TRBD1 (6 bases). V shed 4 bases and J shed 5 bases, with 15 bases lying between them. The CDR3 sequence is 14 residues long. The germline V gene encodes CDR1 SGDLS and CDR2 YYNGEE. This CDR3 is CASSPSEGVTEAFF. The CDR3 coding sequence is TGTGCCAGCAGCCCATCAGAGGGGGTAACTGAAGCTTTCTTT. Looking up the rest from reference TRBV9 and TRBJ1-1 gives the full variable domain: DSGVTQTPKHLITATGQRVTLRCSPRSGDLSVYWYQQSLDQGLQFLIQYYNGEERAKGNILERFSAQQFPDLHSELNLSSLELGDSALYFCASSPSEGVTEAFFGQGTRLTVV.

The chain is built from TRBV4-2 and TRBJ2-6; D not resolved. The CDR3 loop spans 17 amino acids. Deletions cut 3 bases from V and 2 bases from J, with 14 bases between. Germline assignment: CDR1 LGHNA and CDR2 YNFKEQ. CDR3 region: CASSQAKVSTGANVLTF. Written as DNA, the CDR3 is TGTGCCAGCAGCCAGGCCAAAGTCTCCACTGGGGCCAACGTCCTGACTTTC.

This clone was picked up a small number of times. This rearrangement joins TRBV9 to TRBJ2-7; TRBD2 is a possible D gene (5 bases). CDR1 is SGDLS, CDR2 YYNGEE, per germline. With 0 bases removed from V and 2 bases from J, the gap between germline ends came to 12 bases. This CDR3 is 15 amino acids long. The CDR3 reads CASSVAPAVTYEQYF. The CDR3 nucleotides are TGTGCCAGCAGCGTAGCTCCAGCGGTGACCTACGAGCAGTACTTC.

The chain links TRBV19 to TRBJ2-7; the D gene could be TRBD1 or TRBD2 (5 bases each). CDR3 length: 15 residues. CDR1 LNHDA and CDR2 SQIVND come from the germline V gene (reference sequence). Trimming shortened V by 3 bases and J by 0 bases, and 12 bases separated the two germline ends. The CDR3 region has the DNA TGTGCCAGTAGTATGTTGGGGGTGAGCTCCTACGAGCAGTACTTC. This gives the protein CASSMLGVSSYEQYF. The full variable domain, in which reference TRBV19 and TRBJ2-7 provide the parts outside the CDR3, is DGGITQSPKYLFRKEGQNVTLSCEQNLNHDAMYWYRQDPGQGLRLIYYSQIVNDFQKGDIAEGYSVSREKKESFPLTVTSAQKNPTAFYLCASSMLGVSSYEQYFGPGTRLTVT.

The rearrangement joins TRBV7-9 to TRBJ2-1; the D gene could be TRBD1 or TRBD2 (5 bases each). Trimming cost V 5 bases and J 6 bases, with 20 bases left between them. This CDR3 contains 16 residues. The germline V gene encodes CDR1 SEHNR and CDR2 FQNEAQ (reference sequence). The DNA for the CDR3 is TGTGCCAGCAGCCCTAAAGGGCAGGGACCCTTCAATGAGCAGTTCTTC. This sequence encodes CASSPKGQGPFNEQFF.

This chain joins TRBV7-2 and TRBJ2-5, with 11 nucleotides matching TRBD2. Germline trimming cut 2 bases from V and 5 bases from J; bases unmatched to any gene: 7. CDR3 size: 16 residues. Germline assignment: CDR1 SGHTA and CDR2 FQGNSA. CDR3 in amino acids: CASSLLSSGGRETQYF. The DNA of the CDR3 is TGTGCCAGCAGCTTACTGTCTAGCGGGGGGAGGGAGACCCAGTACTTC.

This clone occurred once. The chain has TRBV7-2 and TRBJ2-1, with D maybe TRBD2 (5 bases). Germline assignment: CDR1 SGHTA and CDR2 FQGNSA. The CDR3 totals 12 residues. Deletions cut 0 bases from V and 8 bases from J, with 5 bases between. CDR3 in DNA: TGTGCCAGCAGCTTAGCGAGGGATGAGCAGTTCTTC. This codes for CASSLARDEQFF.

This chain joins TRBV5-6 and TRBJ1-5; no reliable D call. Germline CDR1 is SGHDT and CDR2 is YYEEEE. V dropped 2 bases and J dropped 3 bases, with 3 bases sitting between them. CDR3 size: 12 residues. CDR3: CASSLANQPQHF. DNA of the CDR3: TGTGCCAGCAGCTTAGCCAATCAGCCCCAGCATTTT. Based on the CDR3 plus reference TRBV5-6 and TRBJ1-5, the full variable domain is DAGVTQSPTHLIKTRGQQVTLRCSPKSGHDTVSWYQQALGQGPQFIFQYYEEEERQRGNFPDRFSGHQFPNYSSELNVNALLLGDSALYLCASSLANQPQHFGDGTRLSIL.

The table lists this clone with many counts. This chain joins TRBV10-3 and TRBJ1-2, with a weak D call TRBD1 (5 bases). The ends were cut back, 4 bases at V and 7 bases at J, with 16 bases in the middle. There are 14 residues in the CDR3. Germline lookup yields CDR1 ENHRY and CDR2 SYGVKD. The CDR3 sequence is CAISGSSRDGGYTF. The CDR3 region has the DNA TGTGCCATCAGTGGGAGCAGCAGGGACGGTGGCTACACCTTC.

The chain combines TRBV28 with TRBJ1-2; D call uncertain. V gave up 4 bases and J gave up 4 bases, with 7 bases separating them. The CDR3 spans 12 residues. Germline CDR1 is MDHEN and CDR2 is SYDVKM. The CDR3 spells CASSSGGYGYTF. The CDR3 DNA follows: TGTGCCAGCAGTTCAGGTGGCTATGGCTACACCTTC.

The chain has TRBV7-2 and TRBJ2-1; D perhaps matches TRBD2 (6 bases). CDR3 length: 14 amino acids. CDR1 and CDR2 from the germline V gene are SGHTA and FQGNSA. Trimming took 5 bases from V and 5 from J, leaving 13 bases between them. The CDR3 region has the DNA TGTGCCAGCAGCCTAAGGACTAATAACAATGAGCAGTTCTTC. As protein: CASSLRTNNNEQFF.

The chain carries TRBV14 and TRBJ2-1; D is uncertain. Germline values: CDR1 SGHDN, CDR2 FVKESK. V lost 1 base and J lost 3, with 7 bases in between. The CDR3 extends over 14 amino acids. The CDR3 is CASSQGPGYNEQFF. DNA for the CDR3: TGTGCCAGCAGCCAAGGCCCAGGCTACAATGAGCAGTTCTTC.

This chain links TRBV4-3 with TRBJ2-7, with unresolved D. Germline V gives CDR1 LGHNA, CDR2 YSLEER. The V end lost 0 bases, the J end lost 1 base, and 10 bases lay between the germline ends. The CDR3 has 15 amino acids. The CDR3 DNA reads as TGCGCCAGCAGCCAAGATACGACGATATCCTACGAGCAGTACTTC. Its translation is CASSQDTTISYEQYF.

The chain has TRBV28 and TRBJ2-1, with unresolved D. Germline V gives CDR1 MDHEN, CDR2 SYDVKM. The V end was cut by 6 bases, the J end by 1 base, with 10 bases between. There are 14 residues in the CDR3. The CDR3 spells CASRSGRSYNEQFF. Here the CDR3 DNA reads TGTGCCAGCAGAAGTGGAAGATCCTACAATGAGCAGTTCTTC.

The J gene is TRBJ1-1, the V gene TRBV7-2; 8 bases fit TRBD1. The V segment lost 5 bases and the J segment 10 bases; nucleotides outside the gene matches: 9. The length of the CDR3 is 13 residues. The V gene's germline CDR1 is SGHTA and CDR2 FQGNSA. The CDR3 protein is CASSPDRGRGAFF. In DNA, the CDR3 is TGTGCCAGCAGCCCAGACAGGGGACGTGGAGCTTTCTTT. Supplemented by reference TRBV7-2 and TRBJ1-1, the full variable domain reads GAGVSQSPSNKVTEKGKDVELRCDPISGHTALYWYRQSLGQGLEFLIYFQGNSAPDKSGLPSDRFSAERTGGSVSTLTIQRTQQEDSAVYLCASSPDRGRGAFFGQGTRLTVV.

CDR3 sequence reads: CASSSQYVAEQYF. DNA of the CDR3: TGTGCCAGCAGTAGTCAGTATGTCGCCGAGCAGTACTTC. The chain carries TRBV5-4 and TRBJ2-7; D is unresolved. Per germline, CDR1 SGHNT and CDR2 YYREEE (reference sequence). This CDR3 has 13 amino acids. Trimming left V 5 bases short and J 6 bases short, with 15 bases between.

The chain combines TRBV5-1 with TRBJ2-7, with D maybe TRBD1 (6 bases). Trimming took 2 bases from V and 6 from J, leaving 15 bases between them. This CDR3 has 14 amino acids. Germline V gene data show CDR1 as SGHRS and CDR2 as YFSETQ. The CDR3 DNA is TGCGCCAGCAGCTTCGCATTTGTGGGGGCCGAGCAGTACTTC. It is translated as CASSFAFVGAEQYF.

Of note for this clone: Given a much more abundant clone one base away, this may be a read error. The chain carries TRBV2 and TRBJ2-1, with TRBD2 identical over 10 bases. Unmatched junction bases numbered 8, after V lost 8 bases and J lost 7 bases. CDR3 length equals 14 residues. Germline loops: CDR1 SNHLY, CDR2 FYNNEI. The CDR3 loop is CASRERGGGNEQFF. The CDR3, as DNA: TGTGCCAGCCGGGAGCGGGGGGGCGGGAATGAGCAGTTCTTC.